Below, 9 T cell receptor beta chains from the same sample are listed, as sequenced in a study of T cell responses to AZD1222 COVID-19 vaccine. The assay was immunoSEQ multiplex PCR, and TCRdb's table has in-frame clones only and misses some. The sample has tens of thousands of clones; about 94% are singletons. The starting material was peripheral blood, obtained 28 days after the second AZD1222 dose. The receptors were sampled from an adult who received the AZD1222 COVID-19 vaccine.

The rearrangement links TRBV6-1 to TRBJ2-1; possibly TRBD2 for D (5 bases). V was clipped by 3 bases and J by 2 bases, with 11 bases between them. Per the germline V gene, CDR1 is MNHNS and CDR2 is SASEGT. The CDR3 extends over 15 amino acids. The CDR3 nucleotides read TGTGCCAGCAGTGAGGGAGTCGGCCCCTACAATGAGCAGTTCTTC. Encoded protein: CASSEGVGPYNEQFF.

The chain is built from TRBV6-1 and TRBJ2-7; 8 bases map to TRBD1. V dropped 4 bases and J dropped 2; count of bases not matched to a gene: 10. Germline V lookup: CDR1 MNHNS, CDR2 SASEGT. The CDR3 runs 16 residues. In nucleotides, the CDR3 is TGTGCCAGCAGTGCACGAGACAGGGGCGCAGCCTACGAGCAGTACTTC. It specifies CASSARDRGAAYEQYF.

This clone is a singleton in its sample. The chain links TRBV18 to TRBJ2-2; 10 bases align to TRBD1. Germline CDR1 KGHSH, CDR2 LQKENI. J lost 4 bases, V lost 6 bases, and 5 bases had no gene match. This CDR3 has 15 amino acids. CDR3 DNA sequence: TGTGCCAGCTCCCCCCGGGACAGGGGCACCGGGGAGCTGTTTTTT. Translation: CASSPRDRGTGELFF.

The chain combines TRBV30 with TRBJ1-2; D remains ambiguous. Per germline, CDR1 GTSNPN and CDR2 SVGIG (reference sequence). The CDR3 sequence is 12 residues long. V was clipped by 0 bases and J by 4 bases, with 6 bases between them. CDR3 protein: CAWSVSAYGYTF. The CDR3 bases are TGTGCCTGGAGTGTTTCAGCCTATGGCTACACCTTC. The entire variable domain, with the rest obtained from reference TRBV30 and TRBJ1-2, is as follows: SQTIHQWPATLVQPVGSPLSLECTVEGTSNPNLYWYRQAAGRGLQLLFYSVGIGQISSEVPQNLSASRPQDRQFILSSKKLLLSDSGFYLCAWSVSAYGYTFGSGTRLTVV.

The chain carries TRBV15 and TRBJ1-3; D might be TRBD1 (6 bases). The CDR3 is 14 amino acids. V dropped 1 base and J dropped 4 bases, with 8 bases sitting between them. Germline V lookup: CDR1 LNHNV, CDR2 YYDKDF (reference sequence). The DNA for the CDR3 is TGTGCCACCAGCAGAGCCGGGACAGGAAACACCATATATTTT. Amino acid sequence: CATSRAGTGNTIYF. Together with reference TRBV15 and TRBJ1-3, the CDR3 gives the full variable domain: DAMVIQNPRYQVTQFGKPVTLSCSQTLNHNVMYWYQQKSSQAPKLLFHYYDKDFNNEADTPDNFQSRRPNTSFCFLDIRSPGLGDTAMYLCATSRAGTGNTIYFGEGSWLTVV.

CDR3 region: CASSEGGFEQFF. In DNA, the CDR3 is TGTGCCAGCAGTGAAGGGGGCTTTGAGCAGTTCTTC. J is TRBJ2-1 and V is TRBV27, with 7 nucleotides matching TRBD1. V shed 5 bases, J shed 9 bases, and the junction held 4 bases outside the gene matches. The CDR3 contains 12 residues. CDR1 is MNHEY, CDR2 SMNVEV, per germline (reference sequence).

The CDR3 DNA reads TGTGCCAGCAGCTTCCTGGACAGTCATGAAGCTTTCTTT. The encoded protein is CASSFLDSHEAFF. The chain combines TRBV5-4 with TRBJ1-1, with D maybe TRBD1 (6 bases). Germline V gene sequence: CDR1 SGHNT, CDR2 YYREEE (reference sequence). The germline V and J ends were trimmed by 2 bases and 7 bases, with 12 bases remaining between them. This CDR3 contains 13 residues.

The V call is TRBV7-5, the J call TRBJ1-1. TRBV7-5 is tagged as a pseudogene. The CDR3 is 15 amino acids. CDR3 sequence reads: CARSLGRSLNTEAFF. In DNA form, the CDR3 reads TGTGCCAGAAGCTTAGGTCGGAGCCTGAACACTGAAGCTTTCTTT.

The chain has TRBV11-3 and TRBJ2-1, with TRBD1 as a possible D gene (5 bases). V gave up 3 bases and J gave up 4 bases, with 10 bases separating them. CDR1 is SGHNT, CDR2 YENEEA, per germline. This CDR3 contains 14 residues. CDR3 region: CASSLRQGYNEQFF. The CDR3 nucleotides read TGTGCCAGCAGCTTGAGGCAGGGATACAATGAGCAGTTCTTC.